This T cell receptor (beta chain) is drawn from a study of shared clonotypes between healthy human individuals. Study-wide results and limits: Naive CD4 clonotype sharing across several donors was 4.5% to 6%.

Turning to this clone: Antigen unknown.

The germline CDR1 and CDR2 sequences are MNHNS and SASEGT. V was clipped by 5 bases and J by 3 bases, with 14 bases between them. This CDR3 is built from 15 residues. TCRdb's copy holds only in-frame clones and misses some; the assay was immunoSEQ multiplex PCR. The data hold 300,000 to 350,000 clones, with around four fifths observed a single time. Source material: memory CD4+ T cells sorted from blood. Subset noted: CD45RA-negative fraction. The chain carries TRBV6-1 and TRBJ1-5, with a possible D match to TRBD1 (6 bases). This TCR derives from a man aged 30-40 years in good health. CDR3 in DNA: TGTGCCAGCAGTATGACAGGAGCCCTCAATCAGCCCCAGCATTTT. Its translation: CASSMTGALNQPQHF.